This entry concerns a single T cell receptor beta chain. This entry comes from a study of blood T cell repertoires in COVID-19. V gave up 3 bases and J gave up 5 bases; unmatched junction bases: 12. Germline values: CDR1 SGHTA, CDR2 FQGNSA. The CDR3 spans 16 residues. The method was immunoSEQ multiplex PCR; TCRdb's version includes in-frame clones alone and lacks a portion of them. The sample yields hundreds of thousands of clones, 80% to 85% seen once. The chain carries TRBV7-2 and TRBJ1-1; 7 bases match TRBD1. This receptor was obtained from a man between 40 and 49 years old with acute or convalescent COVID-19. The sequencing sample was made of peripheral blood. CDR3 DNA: TGTGCCAGCAGCTTTACCCGGGACAGTCCTATGACTGAAGCTTTCTTT. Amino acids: CASSFTRDSPMTEAFF.